The T cell receptor beta chain under discussion was sequenced for a study of identical twins. TCRdb re-called the 5' RACE reads with MiXCR, one entry per CDR3 protein. The table has around 250,000 distinct CDR3 sequences, about 8.3% seen once; the top ten hold 3% to 3.5%. Overall study results and limits: High-abundance cord blood beta clonotypes had fewer insertions; memory repertoires showed none.

The sample holds many counts of this clonotype. Antigen: not known. This sample was also put to use in a study of yellow fever vaccine responses in identical twins.

This TCR was recovered from a woman between 18 and 29 years old in good health. Sequencing was performed on CD8+ T cells sorted from blood.

This CDR3 reads CASSFGGGTDTQYF. The CDR3 DNA follows: TGTGCCAGCAGCTTCGGGGGCGGTACAGATACGCAGTATTTT. The V call is TRBV11-2, the J call TRBJ2-3, with D tentatively TRBD1 or TRBD2 (6 bases each). The CDR3 consists of 14 residues. Trimming cost V 3 bases and J 3 bases, with 10 bases left between them. CDR1 is SGHAT and CDR2 is FQNNGV in the germline V gene.